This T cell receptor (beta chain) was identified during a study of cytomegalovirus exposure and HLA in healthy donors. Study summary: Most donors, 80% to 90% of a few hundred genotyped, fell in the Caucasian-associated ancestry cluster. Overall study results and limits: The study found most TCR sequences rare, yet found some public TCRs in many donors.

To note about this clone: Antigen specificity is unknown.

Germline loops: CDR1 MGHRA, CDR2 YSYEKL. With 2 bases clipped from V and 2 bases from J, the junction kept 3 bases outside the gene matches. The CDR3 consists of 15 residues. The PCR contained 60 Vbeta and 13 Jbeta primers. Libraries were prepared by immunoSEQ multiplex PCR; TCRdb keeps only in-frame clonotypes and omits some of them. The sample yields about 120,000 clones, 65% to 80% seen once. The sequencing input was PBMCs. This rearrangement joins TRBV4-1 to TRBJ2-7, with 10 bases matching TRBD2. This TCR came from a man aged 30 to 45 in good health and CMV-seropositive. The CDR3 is CASSQSTSGAYEQYF. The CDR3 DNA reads TGCGCCAGCAGCCAATCAACTAGCGGGGCCTACGAGCAGTACTTC.